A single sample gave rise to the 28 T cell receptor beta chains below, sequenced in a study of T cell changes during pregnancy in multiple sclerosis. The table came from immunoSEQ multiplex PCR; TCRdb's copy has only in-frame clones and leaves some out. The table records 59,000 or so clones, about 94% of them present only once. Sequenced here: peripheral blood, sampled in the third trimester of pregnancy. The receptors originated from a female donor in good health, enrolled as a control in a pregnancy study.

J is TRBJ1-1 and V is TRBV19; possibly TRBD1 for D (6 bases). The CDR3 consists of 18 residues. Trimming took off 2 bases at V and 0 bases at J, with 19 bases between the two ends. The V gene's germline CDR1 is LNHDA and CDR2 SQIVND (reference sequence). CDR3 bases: TGTGCCAGTAGTATAACGAGGGGGTCCTCCTTCATGAACACTGAAGCTTTCTTT. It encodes CASSITRGSSFMNTEAFF.

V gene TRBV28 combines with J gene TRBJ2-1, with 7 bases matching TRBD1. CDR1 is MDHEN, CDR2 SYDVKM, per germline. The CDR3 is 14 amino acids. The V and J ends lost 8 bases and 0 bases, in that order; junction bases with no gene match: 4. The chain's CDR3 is CASETGSSYNEQFF. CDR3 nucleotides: TGTGCCAGCGAGACAGGGAGCTCCTACAATGAGCAGTTCTTC.

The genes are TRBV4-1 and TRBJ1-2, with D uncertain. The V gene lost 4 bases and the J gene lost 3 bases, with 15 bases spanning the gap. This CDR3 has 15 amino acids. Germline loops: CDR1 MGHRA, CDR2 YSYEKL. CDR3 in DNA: TGCGCCAGCAGCCCAGGACCTGAGGGTCACTATGGCTACACCTTC. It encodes CASSPGPEGHYGYTF.

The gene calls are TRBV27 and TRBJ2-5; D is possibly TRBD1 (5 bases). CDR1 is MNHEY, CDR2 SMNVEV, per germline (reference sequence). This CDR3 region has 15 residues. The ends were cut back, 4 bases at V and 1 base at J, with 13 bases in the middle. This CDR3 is CASSSGMVGQETQYF. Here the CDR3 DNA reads TGTGCCAGCAGTTCAGGGATGGTGGGCCAAGAGACCCAGTACTTC.

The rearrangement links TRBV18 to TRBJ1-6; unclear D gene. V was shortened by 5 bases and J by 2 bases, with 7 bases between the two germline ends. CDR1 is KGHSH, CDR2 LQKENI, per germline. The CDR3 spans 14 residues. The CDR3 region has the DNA TGTGCCAGCTCAATCTCAGCCTATAATTCACCCCTCCACTTT. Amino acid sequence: CASSISAYNSPLHF.

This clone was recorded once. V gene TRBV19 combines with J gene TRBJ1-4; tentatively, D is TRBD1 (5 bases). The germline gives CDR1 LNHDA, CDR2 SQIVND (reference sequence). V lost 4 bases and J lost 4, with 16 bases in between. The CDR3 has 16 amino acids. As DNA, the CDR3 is TGTGCCAGTAGTACCTTCATGGACATTTATAATGAAAAACTGTTTTTT. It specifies CASSTFMDIYNEKLFF.

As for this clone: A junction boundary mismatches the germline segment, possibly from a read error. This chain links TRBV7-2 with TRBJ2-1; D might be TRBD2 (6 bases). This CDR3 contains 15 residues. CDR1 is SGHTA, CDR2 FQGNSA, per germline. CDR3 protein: CASSVAVSSYNEQFF. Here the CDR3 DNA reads TGTGCCAGCAGCGTAGCGGTGAGCTCCTACAATGAGCAGTTCTTC. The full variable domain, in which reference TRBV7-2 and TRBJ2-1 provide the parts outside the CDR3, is GAGVSQSPSNKVTEKGKDVELRCDPISGHTALYWYRQSLGQGLEFLIYFQGNSAPDKSGLPSDRFSAERTGGSVSTLTIQRTQQEDSAVYLCASSVAVSSYNEQFFGPGTRLTVL.

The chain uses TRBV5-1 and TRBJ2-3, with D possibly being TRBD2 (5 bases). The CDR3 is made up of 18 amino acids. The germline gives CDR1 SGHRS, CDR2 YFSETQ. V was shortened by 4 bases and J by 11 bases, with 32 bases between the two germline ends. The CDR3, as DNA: TGCGCCAGCAGCCCCAGTAATCGACTTCTGGGCCAATTGAGGGAGCAGTATTTT. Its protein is CASSPSNRLLGQLREQYF.

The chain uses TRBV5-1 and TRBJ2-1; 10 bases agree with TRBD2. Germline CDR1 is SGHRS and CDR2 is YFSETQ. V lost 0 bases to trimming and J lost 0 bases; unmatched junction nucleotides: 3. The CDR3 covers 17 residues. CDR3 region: CASSLGLAGSSYNEQFF. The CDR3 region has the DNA TGCGCCAGCAGCTTGGGACTAGCGGGTAGCTCCTACAATGAGCAGTTCTTC.

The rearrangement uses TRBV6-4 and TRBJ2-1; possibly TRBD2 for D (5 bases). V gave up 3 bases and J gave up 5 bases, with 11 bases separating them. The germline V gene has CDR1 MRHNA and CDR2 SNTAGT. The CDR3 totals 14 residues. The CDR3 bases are TGTGCCAGCAGTGAGGCGGAGGTTAACAATGAGCAGTTCTTC. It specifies CASSEAEVNNEQFF.

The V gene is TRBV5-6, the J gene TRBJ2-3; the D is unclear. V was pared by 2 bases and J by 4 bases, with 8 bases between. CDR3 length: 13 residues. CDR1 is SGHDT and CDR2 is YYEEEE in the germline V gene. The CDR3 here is CASSFRFPDTQYF. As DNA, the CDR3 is TGTGCCAGCAGCTTTAGATTCCCAGATACGCAGTATTTT.

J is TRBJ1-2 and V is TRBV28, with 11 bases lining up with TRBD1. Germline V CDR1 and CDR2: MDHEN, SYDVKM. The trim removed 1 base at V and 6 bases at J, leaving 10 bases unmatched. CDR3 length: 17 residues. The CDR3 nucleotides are TGTGCCAGCAGTTTATTAGCGACACTGGACAGGGGGCATGGCTACACCTTC. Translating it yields CASSLLATLDRGHGYTF.

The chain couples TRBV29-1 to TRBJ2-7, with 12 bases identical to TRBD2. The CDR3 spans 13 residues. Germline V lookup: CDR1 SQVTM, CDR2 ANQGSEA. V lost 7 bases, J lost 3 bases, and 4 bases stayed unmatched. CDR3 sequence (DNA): TGCAGCGCCGAGGGACTAGCGGGCTACGAGCAGTACTTC. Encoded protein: CSAEGLAGYEQYF.

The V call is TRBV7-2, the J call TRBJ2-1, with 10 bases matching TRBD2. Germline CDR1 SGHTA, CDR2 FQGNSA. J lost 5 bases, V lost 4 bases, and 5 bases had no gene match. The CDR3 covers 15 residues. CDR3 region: CASSSLAGGNNEQFF. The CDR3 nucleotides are TGTGCCAGCAGCTCGTTAGCGGGGGGAAACAATGAGCAGTTCTTC.

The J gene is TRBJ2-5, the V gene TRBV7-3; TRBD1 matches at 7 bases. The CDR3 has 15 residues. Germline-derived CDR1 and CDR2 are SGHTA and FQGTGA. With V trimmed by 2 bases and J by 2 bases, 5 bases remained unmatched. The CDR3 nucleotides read TGTGCCAGCAGCTTAGGGGACAGAGCTCAAGAGACCCAGTACTTC. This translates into CASSLGDRAQETQYF.

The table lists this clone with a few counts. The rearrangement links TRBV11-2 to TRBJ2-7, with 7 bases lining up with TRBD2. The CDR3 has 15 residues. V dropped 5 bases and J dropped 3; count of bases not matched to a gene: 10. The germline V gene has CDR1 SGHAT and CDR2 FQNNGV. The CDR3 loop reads CASSLAVPSFYEQYF. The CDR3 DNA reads TGTGCCAGCAGCCTAGCGGTTCCCTCCTTCTACGAGCAGTACTTC. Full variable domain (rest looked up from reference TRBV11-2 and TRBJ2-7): EAGVAQSPRYKIIEKRQSVAFWCNPISGHATLYWYQQILGQGPKLLIQFQNNGVVDDSQLPKDRFSAERLKGVDSTLKIQPAKLEDSAVYLCASSLAVPSFYEQYFGPGTRLTVT.

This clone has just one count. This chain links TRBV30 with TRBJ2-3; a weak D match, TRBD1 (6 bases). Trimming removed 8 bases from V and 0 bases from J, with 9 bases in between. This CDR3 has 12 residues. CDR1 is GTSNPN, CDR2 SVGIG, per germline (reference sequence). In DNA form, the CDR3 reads TGTGCCCTAGGACAGAGCACAGATACGCAGTATTTT. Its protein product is CALGQSTDTQYF.

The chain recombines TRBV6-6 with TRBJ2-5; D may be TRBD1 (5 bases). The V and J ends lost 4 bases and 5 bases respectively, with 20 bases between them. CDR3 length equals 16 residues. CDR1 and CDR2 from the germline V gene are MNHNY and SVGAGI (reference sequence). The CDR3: CASSFTRTPFGETQYF. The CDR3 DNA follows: TGTGCCAGCAGTTTCACGAGGACACCTTTTGGGGAGACCCAGTACTTC.

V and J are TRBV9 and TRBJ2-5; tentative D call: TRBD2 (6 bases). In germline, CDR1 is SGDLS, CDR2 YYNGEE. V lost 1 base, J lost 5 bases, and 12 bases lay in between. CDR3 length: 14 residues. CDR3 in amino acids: CASSVSWGRETQYF. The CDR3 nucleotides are TGTGCCAGCAGCGTATCCTGGGGGAGGGAGACCCAGTACTTC.

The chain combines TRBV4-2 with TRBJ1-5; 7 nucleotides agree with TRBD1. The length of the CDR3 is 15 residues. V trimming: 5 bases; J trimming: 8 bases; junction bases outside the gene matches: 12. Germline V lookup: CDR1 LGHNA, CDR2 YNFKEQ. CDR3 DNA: TGTGCCAGCAGCGAACGTACAGGGGTCCGGGAGCCCCAGCATTTT. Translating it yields CASSERTGVREPQHF.

The CDR3 nucleotides are TGCGCCAGCAGCTTGGCCTGGGGAGGCAACGAGCAGTACTTC. Translated: CASSLAWGGNEQYF. The chain couples TRBV5-1 to TRBJ2-7, with a possible D match to TRBD2 (6 bases). Trimming took 0 bases from V and 5 from J, leaving 12 bases between them. CDR1 and CDR2 (germline): SGHRS, YFSETQ. The CDR3 loop spans 14 amino acids.

CDR3 sequence: CASSYRGRIDTEAFF. CDR3 nucleotides: TGTGCCAGCAGTTACAGGGGGCGAATTGACACTGAAGCTTTCTTT. The rearrangement joins TRBV28 to TRBJ1-1; 9 positions match TRBD1. CDR1 and CDR2 (germline): MDHEN, SYDVKM. With V trimmed by 4 bases and J by 3 bases, 6 bases remained unmatched. This CDR3 contains 15 residues. Full variable domain (remainder filled in from reference TRBV28 and TRBJ1-1): DVKVTQSSRYLVKRTGEKVFLECVQDMDHENMFWYRQDPGLGLRLIYFSYDVKMKEKGDIPEGYSVSREKKERFSLILESASTNQTSMYLCASSYRGRIDTEAFFGQGTRLTVV.

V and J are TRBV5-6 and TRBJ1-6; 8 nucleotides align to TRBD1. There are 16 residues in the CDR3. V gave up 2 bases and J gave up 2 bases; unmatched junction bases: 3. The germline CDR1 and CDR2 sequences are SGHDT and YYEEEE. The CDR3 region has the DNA TGTGCCAGCAGCTTCGACAGGGGCCCCTATAATTCACCCCTCCACTTT. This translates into CASSFDRGPYNSPLHF.

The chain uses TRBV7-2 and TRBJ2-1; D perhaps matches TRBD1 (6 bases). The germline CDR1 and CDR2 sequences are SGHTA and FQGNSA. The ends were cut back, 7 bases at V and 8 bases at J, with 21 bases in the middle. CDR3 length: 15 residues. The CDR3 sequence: CASTLTGQGFDEQFF. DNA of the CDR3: TGTGCCAGCACCCTCACCGGGCAGGGGTTCGATGAGCAGTTCTTC.

In DNA, the CDR3 is TGTGCCAGCTCTACTCGCAAGGGACAGTCCTACAATGAGCAGTTCTTC. Its translation is CASSTRKGQSYNEQFF. J is TRBJ2-1 and V is TRBV18; 7 bases are shared with TRBD1. The CDR3 extends over 16 amino acids. The ends lost 6 bases at V and 1 base at J; junction bases unmatched: 9. Germline lookup yields CDR1 KGHSH and CDR2 LQKENI.

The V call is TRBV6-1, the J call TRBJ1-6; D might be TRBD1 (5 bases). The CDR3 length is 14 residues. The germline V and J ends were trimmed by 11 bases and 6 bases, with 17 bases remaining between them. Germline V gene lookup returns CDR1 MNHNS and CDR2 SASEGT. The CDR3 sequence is CAASGRILNSPLHF. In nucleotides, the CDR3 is TGTGCCGCCTCAGGGCGGATTCTTAATTCACCCCTCCACTTT.

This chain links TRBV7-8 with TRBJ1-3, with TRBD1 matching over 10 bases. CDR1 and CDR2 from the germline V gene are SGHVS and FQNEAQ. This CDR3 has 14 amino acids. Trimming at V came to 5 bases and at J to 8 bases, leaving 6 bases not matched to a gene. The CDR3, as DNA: TGTGCCAGCAGCAACGACAGGGGGCTACACACCATATATTTT. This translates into CASSNDRGLHTIYF.

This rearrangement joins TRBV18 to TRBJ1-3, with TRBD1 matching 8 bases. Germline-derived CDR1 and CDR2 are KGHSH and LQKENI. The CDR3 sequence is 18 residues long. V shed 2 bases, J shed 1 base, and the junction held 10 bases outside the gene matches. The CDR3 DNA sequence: TGTGCCAGCTCACCATTGGTCGGACAGGGTGCTTCTGGAAACACCATATATTTT. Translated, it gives CASSPLVGQGASGNTIYF.